The 29 T cell receptor beta chains reported below all come from one sample, sequenced in a study of blood T cell repertoires in COVID-19. Profiled with immunoSEQ multiplex PCR; TCRdb holds only in-frame clones, not every one. The profile covers some 80,000 clones, with about 86% appearing a single time and about 18% taken by the ten largest. Sequenced sample: peripheral blood. The origin of the receptors is a human donor in a cohort sampled during active COVID-19.

The count of this clone is one. The chain carries TRBV28 and TRBJ1-3; 7 nucleotides line up with TRBD1. Trimming removed 6 bases from V and 3 bases from J; junction bases left unmatched: 5. This CDR3 contains 14 residues. CDR1 is MDHEN, CDR2 SYDVKM, per germline. The DNA of the CDR3 is TGTGCCAGCAGCCCTACAGGGGTTGGAAACACCATATATTTT. This sequence encodes CASSPTGVGNTIYF. Based on the CDR3 plus reference TRBV28 and TRBJ1-3, the full variable domain is DVKVTQSSRYLVKRTGEKVFLECVQDMDHENMFWYRQDPGLGLRLIYFSYDVKMKEKGDIPEGYSVSREKKERFSLILESASTNQTSMYLCASSPTGVGNTIYFGEGSWLTVV.

The chain couples TRBV6-1 to TRBJ2-7; the match to TRBD2 covers 11 bases. The CDR3 length is 16 residues. Germline-derived CDR1 and CDR2 are MNHNS and SASEGT. J was trimmed by 5 bases and V by 1 base; bases with no gene match: 7. CDR3 in DNA: TGTGCCAGCAGTGAAGGACTAGCGGGAAATATCGACGAGCAGTACTTC. Translating it yields CASSEGLAGNIDEQYF.

This chain links TRBV6-4 with TRBJ1-2; D is possibly TRBD1 (6 bases). Trimming pared 4 bases from V and 2 bases from J, leaving 17 bases between. The CDR3 is made up of 16 amino acids. Per germline, CDR1 MRHNA and CDR2 SNTAGT. The CDR3 nucleotides read TGTGCCAGCAGTGCGGAATACAGGGCGTTGAACTATGGCTACACCTTC. Its protein product is CASSAEYRALNYGYTF.

The genes are TRBV28 and TRBJ1-2; 7 nucleotides line up with TRBD1. CDR1 is MDHEN and CDR2 is SYDVKM in the germline V gene. The CDR3 is 15 residues long. Germline trimming cut 6 bases from V and 2 bases from J; bases unmatched to any gene: 9. This CDR3 reads CASSSRRQGNYGYTF. For the CDR3, the DNA is TGTGCCAGCAGCTCCAGACGACAGGGAAACTATGGCTACACCTTC.

This clone was counted once. The V gene is TRBV2, the J gene TRBJ2-7; D is perhaps TRBD1 (5 bases). This CDR3 region has 16 residues. CDR1 SNHLY and CDR2 FYNNEI come from the germline V gene. V lost 4 bases, J lost 5 bases, and 21 bases lay in between. This CDR3 reads CASSVDIQSSSDEQYF. The CDR3 region has the DNA TGTGCCAGCAGTGTGGACATCCAATCTAGTTCAGACGAGCAGTACTTC.

The chain couples TRBV9 to TRBJ1-2, with TRBD1 as a possible D gene (6 bases). This CDR3 is built from 18 residues. Trimming stripped 0 bases from V and 1 base from J, with 19 bases between. Germline CDR1 and CDR2: SGDLS and YYNGEE. The CDR3 is CASSVGNRVGPDNYGYTF. CDR3 nucleotides: TGTGCCAGCAGCGTAGGCAACAGGGTAGGCCCCGATAACTATGGCTACACCTTC.

This clone was observed a few times. The genes are TRBV5-1 and TRBJ1-1; D might be TRBD1 (5 bases). Between the trimmed V and J ends, which lost 1 base and 3 bases, there was a span of 10 bases. The CDR3 extends over 14 amino acids. In germline, CDR1 is SGHRS, CDR2 YFSETQ. The CDR3 DNA is TGCGCCAGCAGCTTGACAGGTCGGGACACTGAAGCTTTCTTT. It specifies CASSLTGRDTEAFF.

This clone was detected a few times. The chain combines TRBV4-3 with TRBJ2-5; D not certain. V gave up 3 bases and J gave up 5 bases, with 10 bases separating them. CDR1 and CDR2 (germline): LGHNA, YSLEER. There are 13 residues in the CDR3. As DNA, the CDR3 is TGCGCCAGCAGCCAGGGCATAGGCGAGACCCAGTACTTC. It encodes CASSQGIGETQYF.

The chain combines TRBV27 with TRBJ2-7, with unresolved D. The germline gives CDR1 MNHEY, CDR2 SMNVEV (reference sequence). CDR3 length equals 15 residues. With 3 bases removed from V and 0 bases from J, the gap between germline ends came to 12 bases. This CDR3 is CASSLRLPSSYEQYF. CDR3 bases: TGTGCCAGCAGTTTGAGACTTCCCAGCTCCTACGAGCAGTACTTC.

This clone was detected once. The gene calls are TRBV7-2 and TRBJ2-5, with a possible D match to TRBD1 (6 bases). CDR1 and CDR2 from the germline V gene are SGHTA and FQGNSA. This CDR3 has 13 residues. Trimming cost V 5 bases and J 5 bases, with 12 bases left between them. The DNA of the CDR3 is TGTGCCAGCAGCAGAGACAGGTCTGAGACCCAGTACTTC. Translation gives CASSRDRSETQYF.

The chain combines TRBV7-9 with TRBJ1-1, with D possibly TRBD1 on 5 matching bases. This CDR3 has 12 amino acids. Germline-derived CDR1 and CDR2 are SEHNR and FQNEAQ (reference sequence). The germline V and J ends were trimmed by 1 base and 8 bases, with 8 bases remaining between them. CDR3 residues: CASSLETAEAFF. The DNA of the CDR3 is TGTGCCAGCAGCTTAGAGACAGCAGAAGCTTTCTTT.

V gene TRBV7-2 combines with J gene TRBJ2-1, with D maybe TRBD2 (5 bases). Germline loops: CDR1 SGHTA, CDR2 FQGNSA. The CDR3 length is 15 residues. V lost 1 base, J lost 2 bases, and 9 bases lay in between. CDR3 region: CASSLDWETYNEQFF. CDR3 in DNA: TGTGCCAGCAGCTTAGACTGGGAGACCTACAATGAGCAGTTCTTC. The full variable domain, in which reference TRBV7-2 and TRBJ2-1 provide the parts outside the CDR3, is GAGVSQSPSNKVTEKGKDVELRCDPISGHTALYWYRQSLGQGLEFLIYFQGNSAPDKSGLPSDRFSAERTGGSVSTLTIQRTQQEDSAVYLCASSLDWETYNEQFFGPGTRLTVL.

V is TRBV3-1 (or the pseudogene TRBV3-2) and J is TRBJ2-5, with 8 bases matching TRBD2. V lost 5 bases, J lost 5 bases, and 1 base stayed unmatched. This CDR3 contains 12 residues. The germline gives CDR1 LGHDT, CDR2 YNNKEL (reference sequence). The CDR3 loop reads CASSGGGETQYF. The CDR3 DNA reads TGTGCCAGCAGCGGCGGGGGGGAGACCCAGTACTTC.

The chain is built from TRBV5-4 and TRBJ2-5, with 10 nucleotides matching TRBD2. Germline assignment: CDR1 SGHNT and CDR2 YYREEE (reference sequence). J gave up 2 bases and V 6 bases, and 7 bases lay outside the gene matches. The CDR3 loop spans 15 amino acids. The CDR3 protein is CASTVAGGGQETQYF. Here the CDR3 DNA reads TGTGCCAGCACCGTAGCGGGAGGCGGGCAAGAGACCCAGTACTTC.

The chain carries TRBV28 and TRBJ1-4; D gene unclear. Germline loops: CDR1 MDHEN, CDR2 SYDVKM. The V and J ends lost 6 bases and 0 bases respectively, with 23 bases between them. There are 19 residues in the CDR3. The CDR3 is CASRVVGTDLGTTNEKLFF. The CDR3 DNA reads as TGTGCCAGCAGAGTCGTTGGTACGGACTTGGGTACAACTAATGAAAAACTGTTTTTT.

The rearrangement uses TRBV3-1 (or the pseudogene TRBV3-2) and TRBJ2-3; D remains ambiguous. The V end lost 0 bases, the J end lost 8 bases, and 9 bases lay between the germline ends. CDR1 LGHDT and CDR2 YNNKEL come from the germline V gene (reference sequence). This CDR3 comprises 13 residues. CDR3 in DNA: TGTGCCAGCAGCCAAGATCCGGCGGCTACGCAGTATTTT. Protein sequence: CASSQDPAATQYF.

The rearrangement links TRBV5-1 to TRBJ2-5, with 9 bases that match TRBD1. There are 14 residues in the CDR3. Germline V lookup: CDR1 SGHRS, CDR2 YFSETQ. V was clipped by 5 bases and J by 5 bases; unmatched bases: 7. The CDR3 DNA follows: TGCGCCAGCAGGTGGGACAGGGCGGGGGAGACCCAGTACTTC. Translating gives CASRWDRAGETQYF.

The rearrangement joins TRBV9 to TRBJ2-7, with TRBD1 matching over 8 bases. The V and J ends lost 7 bases and 4 bases, in that order; junction bases with no gene match: 16. The CDR3 covers 16 residues. Germline V gene lookup returns CDR1 SGDLS and CDR2 YYNGEE. CDR3: CASGPLPGQAPYEQYF. As DNA, the CDR3 is TGTGCCAGCGGCCCCCTCCCGGGACAGGCCCCTTACGAGCAGTACTTC. Combining the CDR3 with reference TRBV9 and TRBJ2-7 gives the whole variable domain DSGVTQTPKHLITATGQRVTLRCSPRSGDLSVYWYQQSLDQGLQFLIQYYNGEERAKGNILERFSAQQFPDLHSELNLSSLELGDSALYFCASGPLPGQAPYEQYFGPGTRLTVT.

The V and J genes are TRBV28 and TRBJ2-7; maybe TRBD2 (5 bases). This CDR3 is built from 14 residues. Per the germline V gene, CDR1 is MDHEN and CDR2 is SYDVKM. V lost 4 bases and J 3 bases, leaving 13 bases between the germline ends. The CDR3 DNA sequence: TGTGCCAGCAGTTCTACGACGGGGTTCTACGAGCAGTACTTC. It encodes CASSSTTGFYEQYF.

The V gene is TRBV2, the J gene TRBJ1-6; possibly TRBD1 for D (5 bases). The CDR3 is 15 amino acids. V was shortened by 6 bases and J by 0 bases, with 9 bases between the two germline ends. CDR1 SNHLY and CDR2 FYNNEI come from the germline V gene. Here the CDR3 reads CASSGGSSYNSPLHF. The CDR3 nucleotides read TGTGCCAGCAGCGGGGGGAGCTCCTATAATTCACCCCTCCACTTT.

The V call is TRBV5-4, the J call TRBJ2-2; perhaps TRBD2 as D (6 bases). CDR1 is SGHNT and CDR2 is YYREEE in the germline V gene (reference sequence). The V gene lost 5 bases and the J gene lost 6 bases, with 8 bases spanning the gap. CDR3 length: 12 residues. This CDR3 reads CASRAGPGELFF. CDR3 nucleotide sequence: TGTGCCAGCAGGGCGGGGCCCGGGGAGCTGTTTTTT.

The chain uses TRBV29-1 and TRBJ2-7, with 9 positions matching TRBD1. J gave up 4 bases and V 6 bases, and 7 bases lay outside the gene matches. The CDR3 is 13 residues long. Germline CDR1 is SQVTM and CDR2 is ANQGSEA. This CDR3 reads CSVQGALRYEQYF. The CDR3 bases are TGCAGCGTACAGGGGGCGCTTCGATACGAGCAGTACTTC.

The chain couples TRBV9 to TRBJ1-5, with D possibly TRBD1 on 6 matching bases. Per germline, CDR1 SGDLS and CDR2 YYNGEE. The CDR3 runs to 16 residues. Trimming removed 2 bases at V and 6 bases at J, with 18 bases between. CDR3 sequence (DNA): TGTGCCAGCAGCGTCTCGGATGGGGGGGCCGGTCAGCCCCAGCATTTT. This codes for CASSVSDGGAGQPQHF. The whole variable domain, remainder taken from reference TRBV9 and TRBJ1-5, is DSGVTQTPKHLITATGQRVTLRCSPRSGDLSVYWYQQSLDQGLQFLIQYYNGEERAKGNILERFSAQQFPDLHSELNLSSLELGDSALYFCASSVSDGGAGQPQHFGDGTRLSIL.

The chain recombines TRBV19 with TRBJ1-5; 9 positions match TRBD1. Germline values: CDR1 LNHDA, CDR2 SQIVND (reference sequence). The trim removed 3 bases at V and 3 bases at J, leaving 3 bases unmatched. This CDR3 is 15 amino acids long. Here the CDR3 DNA reads TGTGCCAGTAGTATGAGGGACAGGGCCAATCAGCCCCAGCATTTT. Translation gives CASSMRDRANQPQHF.

The chain is built from TRBV27 and TRBJ1-5; D not resolved. V was pared by 4 bases and J by 0 bases, with 13 bases between. CDR1 is MNHEY and CDR2 is SMNVEV in the germline V gene (reference sequence). This CDR3 is built from 16 residues. CDR3 loop: CASSSTPLYSNQPQHF. Here the CDR3 DNA reads TGTGCCAGCAGTTCTACCCCCCTATATAGCAATCAGCCCCAGCATTTT.

The chain combines TRBV28 with TRBJ1-5; 9 bases align to TRBD1. Germline V gene sequence: CDR1 MDHEN, CDR2 SYDVKM. Trimming removed 3 bases from V and 5 bases from J; junction bases left unmatched: 5. CDR3 length: 15 residues. This chain's CDR3 is CASSFGGQGDQPQHF. The DNA of the CDR3 is TGTGCCAGCAGTTTTGGGGGACAGGGAGATCAGCCCCAGCATTTT.

The chain joins TRBV5-1 to TRBJ1-2; D gene ambiguous. Between the trimmed V and J ends, which lost 4 bases and 3 bases, there was a span of 7 bases. The CDR3 loop spans 12 amino acids. Germline CDR1 and CDR2: SGHRS and YFSETQ. DNA of the CDR3: TGCGCCAGCAGCGCGATGGACTATGGCTACACCTTC. Translated, it gives CASSAMDYGYTF. Complete variable domain (other parts from reference TRBV5-1 and TRBJ1-2): KAGVTQTPRYLIKTRGQQVTLSCSPISGHRSVSWYQQTPGQGLQFLFEYFSETQRNKGNFPGRFSGRQFSNSRSEMNVSTLELGDSALYLCASSAMDYGYTFGSGTRLTVV.

This chain uses TRBV28 with TRBJ2-5, with 9 bases lining up with TRBD2. In germline, CDR1 is MDHEN, CDR2 SYDVKM. CDR3 length: 14 amino acids. After removal of 5 bases from V and 2 bases from J, the junction contained 3 bases not matched to a gene. CDR3 DNA sequence: TGTGCCAGCAGTCGCGGGGGGGCTCAAGAGACCCAGTACTTC. Its translation is CASSRGGAQETQYF. Complete variable domain (other parts from reference TRBV28 and TRBJ2-5): DVKVTQSSRYLVKRTGEKVFLECVQDMDHENMFWYRQDPGLGLRLIYFSYDVKMKEKGDIPEGYSVSREKKERFSLILESASTNQTSMYLCASSRGGAQETQYFGPGTRLLVL.

This chain uses TRBV5-4 with TRBJ1-2; D is ambiguous. The CDR3 spans 15 residues. With 4 bases removed from V and 3 bases from J, the gap between germline ends came to 16 bases. Germline assignment: CDR1 SGHNT and CDR2 YYREEE (reference sequence). The CDR3 region is CASSLGPPSHYGYTF. The CDR3 DNA is TGTGCCAGCAGCCTGGGTCCCCCGTCCCACTATGGCTACACCTTC.